Each of the 10 T cell receptor beta chains below was sequenced from the same sample in a study of human T cells and chemical hapten exposure. Via MiXCR, TCRdb re-called the RACE reads, giving one row per CDR3 protein. The sample carries approximately 320,000 distinct CDR3 sequences, over 5% recorded once. Time point indicated: pre-sensitization, week 0. Indicated treatment: therapeutic diphenylcyclopropenone sensitization with weekly scalp DPC. Sample: whole blood, taken in connection with sensitization to the hapten diphenylcyclopropenone (DPC). The receptors come from a woman between 18 and 29 years old with alopecia areata. Some clones in this sample may be carry-over from other donors' samples.

This clonotype was counted a few times. This rearrangement joins TRBV6-6 to TRBJ1-1; 7 bases line up with TRBD1. CDR3 size: 16 residues. Germline V gene lookup returns CDR1 MNHNY and CDR2 SVGAGI (reference sequence). V gave up 5 bases and J gave up 1 base; unmatched junction bases: 10. This chain's CDR3 is CASSRTGTAQNTEAFF. CDR3 DNA sequence: TGTGCCAGCAGTCGAACCGGGACAGCCCAGAACACTGAAGCTTTCTTT.

This clonotype was counted ten times or more. The chain links TRBV2 to TRBJ1-2, with 7 bases lining up with TRBD1. The CDR3 covers 14 residues. Trimming cost V 4 bases and J 4 bases; bases outside gene matches: 6. Germline V gene lookup returns CDR1 SNHLY and CDR2 FYNNEI. CDR3 sequence reads: CASSGRTGSYGYTF. The CDR3 nucleotides read TGTGCCAGCAGTGGACGGACAGGCTCCTATGGCTACACCTTC.

This clonotype was found many times. The J gene is TRBJ2-1, the V gene TRBV7-9, with D perhaps matching TRBD2 (5 bases). The germline CDR1 and CDR2 sequences are SEHNR and FQNEAQ (reference sequence). V was pared by 11 bases and J by 0 bases, with 11 bases between. The length of the CDR3 is 13 residues. The CDR3 DNA is TGTGCCGTACCTGGGAGCTCCTACAATGAGCAGTTCTTC. Its protein is CAVPGSSYNEQFF.

The table lists this clonotype with a few counts. This chain uses TRBV5-1 with TRBJ1-1; a possible D gene is TRBD1 (6 bases). This CDR3 contains 16 residues. The V and J ends lost 4 bases and 6 bases respectively, with 22 bases between them. Germline V gene data show CDR1 as SGHRS and CDR2 as YFSETQ. The CDR3 DNA sequence: TGCGCCAGCAGCAGGGGGGAGACTGATAAAAGACCTGAAGCTTTCTTT. Its protein is CASSRGETDKRPEAFF.

The V call is TRBV29-1, the J call TRBJ2-3; tentative D call: TRBD1 (6 bases). Germline CDR1 is SQVTM and CDR2 is ANQGSEA. V shed 7 bases and J shed 1 base, with 12 bases lying between them. The CDR3 has 13 amino acids. This chain's CDR3 is CSASGARTDTQYF. In DNA form, the CDR3 reads TGCAGCGCTTCAGGGGCCCGCACAGATACGCAGTATTTT.

This clonotype has ten or more counts. The rearrangement links TRBV6-5 to TRBJ1-6, with a weak D call TRBD1 (5 bases). This CDR3 region has 15 residues. The germline V gene has CDR1 MNHEY and CDR2 SVGAGI. Trimming shortened V by 6 bases and J by 0 bases, and 9 bases separated the two germline ends. CDR3 sequence: CASRGDYSYNSPLHF. The DNA for the CDR3 is TGTGCCAGCAGGGGGGATTACTCCTATAATTCACCCCTCCACTTT.

Only a few counts were recorded for this clonotype. The chain joins TRBV28 to TRBJ2-7; the D gene could be TRBD1 or TRBD2 (5 bases each). This CDR3 region has 14 residues. The germline V and J ends were trimmed by 6 bases and 2 bases, with 14 bases remaining between them. Looked up from germline, CDR1 is MDHEN and CDR2 is SYDVKM. The CDR3 sequence is CASRISGTTYEQYF. DNA of the CDR3: TGTGCCAGCAGGATCTCCGGGACCACCTACGAGCAGTACTTC.

In this sample, this clonotype turned up many times. The gene calls are TRBV20-1 and TRBJ2-1, with 9 bases lining up with TRBD2. Germline CDR1 and CDR2: DFQATT and SNEGSKA (reference sequence). This CDR3 region has 14 residues. The V segment lost 1 base and the J segment 7 bases; nucleotides outside the gene matches: 5. CDR3 amino acids: CSARVGGGANEQFF. In DNA form, the CDR3 reads TGCAGTGCTAGAGTAGGCGGGGGGGCTAATGAGCAGTTCTTC.

This clonotype was picked up a small number of times. This chain connects TRBV28 to TRBJ1-4; D gene ambiguous. V lost 1 base, J lost 6 bases, and 12 bases lay in between. This CDR3 spans 15 amino acids. CDR1 is MDHEN and CDR2 is SYDVKM in the germline V gene. The CDR3 coding sequence is TGTGCCAGCAGTTTATTCACCGGGCATGATGAAAAACTGTTTTTT. This encodes CASSLFTGHDEKLFF.

V and J are TRBV6-1 and TRBJ2-7; D is perhaps TRBD1 or TRBD2 (5 bases each). The V and J ends lost 4 bases and 7 bases respectively, with 20 bases between them. This CDR3 contains 15 residues. CDR1 MNHNS and CDR2 SASEGT come from the germline V gene. CDR3 in amino acids: CASSVNRDLLGEQYF. CDR3 in DNA: TGTGCCAGCAGTGTGAATCGGGACCTACTGGGAGAGCAGTACTTC.